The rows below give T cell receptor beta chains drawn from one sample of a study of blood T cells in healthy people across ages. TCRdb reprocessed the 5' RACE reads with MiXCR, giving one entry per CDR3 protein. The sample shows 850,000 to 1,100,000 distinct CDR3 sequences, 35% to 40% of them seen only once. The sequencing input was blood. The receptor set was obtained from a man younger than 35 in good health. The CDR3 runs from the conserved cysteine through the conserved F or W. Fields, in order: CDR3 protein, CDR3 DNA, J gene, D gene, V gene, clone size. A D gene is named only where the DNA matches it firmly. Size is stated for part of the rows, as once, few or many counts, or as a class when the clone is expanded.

cdr3_aa: CASGLPPGTGLSTEAFF
cdr3_nt: TGTGCTAGTGGTTTGCCACCCGGGACAGGGCTAAGCACTGAAGCTTTCTTT
j_call: TRBJ1-1
d_call: TRBD1
v_call: TRBV12-5
clone_size: -

cdr3_aa: CASRGGRSYNEQFF
cdr3_nt: TGTGCCAGCAGGGGGGGCCGCTCCTACAATGAGCAGTTCTTC
j_call: TRBJ2-1
d_call: -
v_call: TRBV19
clone_size: few

cdr3_aa: CASSHGRVVNNEQYF
cdr3_nt: TGTGCCAGCAGCCACGGCCGGGTGGTAAACAATGAGCAGTACTTC
j_call: TRBJ2-7
d_call: -
v_call: TRBV7-9
clone_size: once

cdr3_aa: CASSPPIGWAQYF
cdr3_nt: TGTGCCAGTAGTCCTCCGATTGGTTGGGCGCAGTATTTT
j_call: TRBJ2-3
d_call: -
v_call: TRBV19
clone_size: few

cdr3_aa: CASHDRDNYNSPLHF
cdr3_nt: TGTGCCAGCCACGACAGGGACAACTATAATTCACCCCTCCACTTT
j_call: TRBJ1-6
d_call: TRBD1
v_call: TRBV12-3/TRBV12-4
clone_size: few

cdr3_aa: CASSEDLSITEAFF
cdr3_nt: TGTGCCAGCAGTGAGGACTTATCCATCACTGAAGCTTTCTTT
j_call: TRBJ1-1
d_call: -
v_call: TRBV2
clone_size: few

cdr3_aa: CASSYDRSGYTF
cdr3_nt: TGTGCCAGCAGTTACGACAGGTCTGGCTACACCTTC
j_call: TRBJ1-2
d_call: -
v_call: TRBV6-6
clone_size: few

cdr3_aa: CASSPGHTSGYTF
cdr3_nt: TGTGCCAGCAGCCCCGGACATACCTCGGGCTACACCTTC
j_call: TRBJ1-2
d_call: -
v_call: TRBV9
clone_size: many

cdr3_aa: CASRRQETDNEQFF
cdr3_nt: TGTGCCAGCAGAAGACAGGAAACCGACAATGAGCAGTTCTTC
j_call: TRBJ2-1
d_call: -
v_call: TRBV12-3/TRBV12-4
clone_size: -

cdr3_aa: CASSLGWGQGKEDTQYF
cdr3_nt: TGTGCCAGCAGCTTGGGTTGGGGACAGGGGAAGGAGGATACGCAGTATTTT
j_call: TRBJ2-3
d_call: TRBD1
v_call: TRBV5-4
clone_size: -